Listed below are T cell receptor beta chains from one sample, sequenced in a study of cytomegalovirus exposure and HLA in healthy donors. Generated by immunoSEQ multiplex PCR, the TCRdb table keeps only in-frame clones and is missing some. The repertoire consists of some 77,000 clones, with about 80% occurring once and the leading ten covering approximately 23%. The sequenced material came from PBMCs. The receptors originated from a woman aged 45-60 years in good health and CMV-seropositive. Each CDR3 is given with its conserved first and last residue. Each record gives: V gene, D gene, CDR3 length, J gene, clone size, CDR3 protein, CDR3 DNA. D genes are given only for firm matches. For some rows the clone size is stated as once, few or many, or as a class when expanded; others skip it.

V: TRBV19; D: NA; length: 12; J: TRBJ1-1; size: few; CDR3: CASSMNKPGAFF; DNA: TGTGCCAGTAGTATGAATAAGCCGGGGGCTTTCTTT
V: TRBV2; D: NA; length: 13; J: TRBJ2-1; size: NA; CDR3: CASKEDYYNEQFF; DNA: TGTGCCAGCAAGGAGGACTATTACAATGAGCAGTTCTTC
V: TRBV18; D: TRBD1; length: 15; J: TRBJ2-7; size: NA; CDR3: CASSPDRAPSYEQYF; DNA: TGTGCCAGCTCACCAGACAGGGCCCCGTCCTACGAGCAGTACTTC
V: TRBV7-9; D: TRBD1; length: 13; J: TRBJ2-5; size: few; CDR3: CASRKGTEETQYF; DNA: TGTGCCAGCAGGAAGGGGACAGAAGAGACCCAGTACTTC
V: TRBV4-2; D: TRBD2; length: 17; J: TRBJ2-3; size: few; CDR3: CASSQDPAGVWADTQYF; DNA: TGTGCCAGCAGCCAAGATCCGGCGGGAGTTTGGGCAGATACGCAGTATTTT
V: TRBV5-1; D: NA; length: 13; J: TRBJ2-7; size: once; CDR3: CASSLGGTFEQYF; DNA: TGCGCCAGCAGCTTGGGTGGGACTTTTGAGCAGTACTTC
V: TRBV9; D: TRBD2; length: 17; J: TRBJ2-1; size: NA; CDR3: CASSSPTSSGRSGEQFF; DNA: TGTGCCAGCAGCTCCCCAACCTCTAGCGGGAGAAGCGGTGAGCAGTTCTTC
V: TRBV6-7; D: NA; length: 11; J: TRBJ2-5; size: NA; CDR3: CASSSQETQYF; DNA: TGTGCCAGCAGCTCGCAAGAGACCCAGTACTTC
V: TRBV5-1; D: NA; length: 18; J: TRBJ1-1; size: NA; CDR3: CASSLVSGWAGIDTEAFF; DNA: TGCGCCAGCAGCTTGGTTTCCGGTTGGGCAGGGATTGACACTGAAGCTTTCTTT
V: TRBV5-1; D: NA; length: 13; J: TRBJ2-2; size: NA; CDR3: CASSTQGTGELFF; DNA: TGCGCCAGCAGCACACAGGGTACCGGGGAGCTGTTTTTT
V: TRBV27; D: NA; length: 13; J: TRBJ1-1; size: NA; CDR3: CASTSRGSTEAFF; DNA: TGTGCCAGCACCTCCCGCGGGTCTACTGAAGCTTTCTTT
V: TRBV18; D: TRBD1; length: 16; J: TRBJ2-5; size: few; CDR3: CASSPGTGGTQETQYF; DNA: TGTGCCAGCTCGCCGGGGACAGGGGGGACCCAAGAGACCCAGTACTTC
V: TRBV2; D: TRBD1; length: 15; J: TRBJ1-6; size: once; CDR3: CASIGWDRVNSPLHF; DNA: TGTGCCAGCATCGGGTGGGACAGGGTTAATTCACCCCTCCACTTT
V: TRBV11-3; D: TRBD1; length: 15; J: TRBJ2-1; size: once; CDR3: CASSLGGQGRGEQFF; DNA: TGTGCCAGCAGCTTAGGGGGACAGGGGAGGGGTGAGCAGTTCTTC
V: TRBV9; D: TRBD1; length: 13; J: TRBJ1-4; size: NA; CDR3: CASGGTGAEKLFF; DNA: TGTGCCAGCGGCGGGACAGGGGCTGAAAAACTGTTTTTT
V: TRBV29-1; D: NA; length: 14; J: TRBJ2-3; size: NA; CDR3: CSVGRDTSTDTQYF; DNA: TGCAGCGTAGGACGGGACACCAGCACAGATACGCAGTATTTT
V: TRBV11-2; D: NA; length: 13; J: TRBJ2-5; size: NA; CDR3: CTSSLEEVGTQYF; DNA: TGTACCAGCAGCTTAGAGGAGGTTGGGACCCAGTACTTC
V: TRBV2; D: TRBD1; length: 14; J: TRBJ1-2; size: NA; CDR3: CASTMMGQTYGYTF; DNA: TGTGCCAGCACCATGATGGGACAGACATATGGCTACACCTTC
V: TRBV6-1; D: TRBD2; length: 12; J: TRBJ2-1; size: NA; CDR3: CASRGGGDEQFF; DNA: TGTGCCAGCAGGGGTGGGGGGGATGAGCAGTTCTTC
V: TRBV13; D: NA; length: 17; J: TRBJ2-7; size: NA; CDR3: CASSFRSNTYRDSEQYF; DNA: TGTGCCAGCAGCTTCCGATCTAACACGTACAGGGATTCCGAGCAGTACTTC
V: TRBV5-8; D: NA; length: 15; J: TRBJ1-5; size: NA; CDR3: CASSLEGVIGQPQHF; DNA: TGTGCCAGCAGCTTGGAAGGGGTGATCGGGCAGCCCCAGCATTTT
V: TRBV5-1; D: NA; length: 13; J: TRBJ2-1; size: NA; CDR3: CASRESAYNEQFF; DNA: TGCGCCAGCAGGGAGTCCGCCTACAATGAGCAGTTCTTC
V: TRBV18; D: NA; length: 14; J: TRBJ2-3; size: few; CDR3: CASSPPAKADTQYF; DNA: TGTGCCAGCTCACCTCCAGCGAAGGCAGATACGCAGTATTTT
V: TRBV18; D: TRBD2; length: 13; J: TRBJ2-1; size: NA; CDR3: CASSPLAGEGPFF; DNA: TGTGCCAGCTCACCACTAGCGGGAGAAGGTCCGTTCTTC
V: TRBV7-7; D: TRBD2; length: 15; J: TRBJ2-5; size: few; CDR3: CASSLGLAGGETQYF; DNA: TGTGCTAGCAGCTTGGGGCTAGCGGGAGGGGAGACCCAGTACTTC
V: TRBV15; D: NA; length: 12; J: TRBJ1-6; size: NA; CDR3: CATSLSSSPLHF; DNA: TGTGCCACCAGCCTAAGCTCTTCACCCCTCCACTTT
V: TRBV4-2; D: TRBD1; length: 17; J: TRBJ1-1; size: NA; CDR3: CASSLGTGVLGNTEAFF; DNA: TGTGCCAGCAGCCTAGGGACAGGGGTGTTGGGGAACACTGAAGCTTTCTTT
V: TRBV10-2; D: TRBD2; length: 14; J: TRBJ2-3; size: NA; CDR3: CASGTSGRQDTQYF; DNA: TGCGCCAGCGGGACTAGCGGGAGGCAAGATACGCAGTATTTT
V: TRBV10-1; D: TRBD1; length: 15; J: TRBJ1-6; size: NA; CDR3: CASSAQTGLTSPLHF; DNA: TGCGCCAGCAGTGCCCAGACAGGGCTTACTTCACCCCTCCACTTT
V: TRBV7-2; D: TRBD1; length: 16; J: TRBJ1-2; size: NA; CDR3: CASSLGDRGSHYGYTF; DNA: TGTGCCAGCAGCTTAGGTGACAGGGGATCGCACTATGGCTACACCTTC
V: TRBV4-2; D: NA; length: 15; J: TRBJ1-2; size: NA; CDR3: CASSRDSLANYGYTF; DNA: TGTGCCAGCAGTCGCGACAGCTTAGCTAACTATGGCTACACCTTC